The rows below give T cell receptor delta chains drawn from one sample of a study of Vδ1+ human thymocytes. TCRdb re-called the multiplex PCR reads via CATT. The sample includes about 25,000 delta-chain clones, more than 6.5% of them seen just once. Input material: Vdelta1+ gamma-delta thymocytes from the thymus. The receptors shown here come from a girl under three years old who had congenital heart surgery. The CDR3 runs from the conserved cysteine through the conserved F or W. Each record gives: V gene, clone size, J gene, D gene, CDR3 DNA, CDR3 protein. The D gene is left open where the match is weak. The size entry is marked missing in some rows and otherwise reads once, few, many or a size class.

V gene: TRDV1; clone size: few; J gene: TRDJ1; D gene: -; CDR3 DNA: TGTGCTCTTGGGGACCCAGCCTTCCCCCGGCGACTCATCTTT; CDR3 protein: CALGDPAFPRRLIF
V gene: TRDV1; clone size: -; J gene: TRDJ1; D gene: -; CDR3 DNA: TGTGCTCTTGGGGAACGCCCCCCCTACCCGCGTACCGAGTACACCGATAAACTCATCTTT; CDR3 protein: CALGERPPYPRTEYTDKLIF
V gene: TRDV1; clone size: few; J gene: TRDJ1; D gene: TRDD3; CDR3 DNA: TGTGCTCTTGGGGAACCCCCTTCCTACGCCCTTTTAGTGGGGGATACGCGACGGTACACCGATAAACTCATCTTT; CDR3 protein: CALGEPPSYALLVGDTRRYTDKLIF
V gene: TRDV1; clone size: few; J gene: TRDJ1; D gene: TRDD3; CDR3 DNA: TGTGCTCTTGGGGAACTATGCCCCCCGGGGGATAGTGCGAAAGATAAACTCATCTTT; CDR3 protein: CALGELCPPGDSAKDKLIF
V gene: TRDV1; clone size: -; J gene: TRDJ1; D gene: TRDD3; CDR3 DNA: TGTGCTCTTGGACGGAGGTCCTATTACTGGGGGATAGTTTGCACCGATAAACTCATCTTT; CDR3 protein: CALGRRSYYWGIVCTDKLIF
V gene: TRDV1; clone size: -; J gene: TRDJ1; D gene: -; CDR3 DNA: TGTGCTCTTGGGGAACCCGGGAGGCCAGGGGGAGCGTACACCGATAAACTCATCTTT; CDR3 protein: CALGEPGRPGGAYTDKLIF
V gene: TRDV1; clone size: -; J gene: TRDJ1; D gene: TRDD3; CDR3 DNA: TGTGCTCTTGGGAATTTTCCCTACCGAACTGGGGACTCCACGCCCGACTACACCGATAAACTCATCTTT; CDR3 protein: CALGNFPYRTGDSTPDYTDKLIF
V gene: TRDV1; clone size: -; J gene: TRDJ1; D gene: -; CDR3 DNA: TGTGCTCTTGGGGTTCTCGAGGGACCTGAACAAGCCCCTCTACGCTCCAGTAAACTCATCTTT; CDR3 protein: CALGVLEGPEQAPLRSSKLIF
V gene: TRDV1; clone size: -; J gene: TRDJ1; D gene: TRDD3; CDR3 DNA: TGTGCTCTTGGGGACTTCCCGTTACTGGGGGATACAGGGCCTTACACCGATAAACTCATCTTT; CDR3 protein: CALGDFPLLGDTGPYTDKLIF
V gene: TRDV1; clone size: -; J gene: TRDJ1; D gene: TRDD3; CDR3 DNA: TGTGCTCTTGGGGAACTAGCAGGGCTCCTCTCCGCGGGATACGCTAGACTCATCTTT; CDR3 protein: CALGELAGLLSAGYARLIF
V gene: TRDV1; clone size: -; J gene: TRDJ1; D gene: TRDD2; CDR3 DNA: TGTGCTCTTGGGGACCCACCCTTCCTAGAGTGGGATTCTGATAAACTCATCTTT; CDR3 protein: CALGDPPFLEWDSDKLIF
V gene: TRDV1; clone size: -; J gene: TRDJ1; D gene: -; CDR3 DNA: TGTGCTCTTGGGGAACTACCTCTCTTCGTAGCCTACGATAAACTCATCTTT; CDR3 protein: CALGELPLFVAYDKLIF
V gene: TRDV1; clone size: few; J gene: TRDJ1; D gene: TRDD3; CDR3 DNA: TGTGCTCTTGGGGACTCTCTTCCTACCACTGGGGGATACCTCGCCACCGATAAACTCATCTTT; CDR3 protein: CALGDSLPTTGGYLATDKLIF
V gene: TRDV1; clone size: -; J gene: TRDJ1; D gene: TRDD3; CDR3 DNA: TGTGCTCTTGGGTCGCAGGTTCCTACCGGGACTGGGGGATACCTGTACACCGATAAACTCATCTTT; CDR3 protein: CALGSQVPTGTGGYLYTDKLIF